This T cell receptor (beta chain) came from a study of blood T cells in healthy people across ages (dated by TCRdb to between 2015 and 2017). Concerning the study at large: Template switching captured roughly one uniquely barcoded TCR beta cDNA molecule per two T cells in model experiments. Using deep sequencing normalized with unique cDNA molecular identifiers, the study measured how TCR beta repertoire diversity changes with age. The donors were split into four age groups: young (average about 15 years), middle-aged (roughly 42), aged (over 55) and long-lived (over 75). To avoid experimental bias, donors of different ages were distributed randomly across sequencing lanes. For two donors (one aged 18 to 30 and one aged 80 or older), the study analyzed two additional independent replicas of 1 million unique cDNA reads from the same blood draw. General conclusions and limits of the study: Since profiling was done on bulk unsorted PBMCs, naive and antigen-experienced compartments could not be conclusively compared. Because donor CMV infection status was unknown, age-related changes in expanded clonotypes were potentially confounded. As age increased, observed TCR beta diversity per million T cells dropped in a roughly linear way, and a significant reduction was already evident by age 40. The percentage of naive T cells measured by flow cytometry correlated strongly with observed TCR beta diversity. Compared with the aged group, the long-lived group had more naive CD4+ T cells, fewer expanded clones and increased TCR diversity, suggesting age selection. Total diversity estimates from one million sequenced T cells were considered lower bounds and underestimates.

V was cut back by 1 base and J by 7 bases, leaving a gap of 11 bases between them. From the germline V gene (reference sequence), CDR1 is LGHDT and CDR2 is YNNKEL. Reading from cysteine to phenylalanine, the CDR3 counts 14 amino acids. CDR3 DNA is the only sequence kept; it has 42 bases, read in frame from the first base. Points on this clonotype: Its recognized antigen is unknown. The record has no base qualities; no much larger clone is one base away.

The approximately 40 donors, aged about 6 to 95 years, were systemically healthy Caucasian individuals from Russia. Around 10 milliliters of peripheral blood were collected from each donor into EDTA-treated Vacutainer tubes. PBMCs were isolated by Ficoll-Paque density-gradient centrifugation, with at least 6.5 million obtained per sample. Total RNA was extracted from PBMCs with Trizol reagent, with at least 6 micrograms obtained per sample. For every donor, flow cytometry on a PBMC aliquot measured the percentage of naive CD45RAhigh/CD27high T cells. The method was 5' RACE. The reads were generated on an Illumina HiSeq 2500. A second about 7 to 12 cycle PCR used a sample-barcoded 5' primer and a J-beta primer mix. Each TCR beta cDNA molecule received a unique molecular identifier from a template-switch 5' adaptor carrying 12 random nucleotides. Each sample yielded at least 3 million CDR3-containing paired-end reads. All of the RNA was converted into first-strand cDNA using the Mint cDNA synthesis kit, with a TRBC-specific oligonucleotide serving as the primer. All cDNA was treated with uracil-DNA glycosylase and then went through a first 18-cycle PCR with the universal primers M1SS and BC2_uni_R. Per the authors' processing: For normalization, 1 million high-quality reads, each with a distinct molecular identifier, were randomly selected from each sample. Instead of being binned into consensus sequences, reads that shared molecular identifiers were thrown out. MiTCR, run with a Q25 quality threshold and the strictest error-elimination algorithm, handled CDR3 identification, clonotype clustering and error correction. Lower-bound total TCR beta diversity was estimated with a nonparametric unseen species model using Euler transformation. TCRdb reran the public reads through fastp at Q25 and MiXCR, keeping productive beta chains. Identical CDR3 proteins give one entry, which carries the most common genes and DNA. Here the V and J calls rest on TCRdb's processing, not on the authors' analysis. Counted in this sample were roughly 1,700,000 distinct CDR3 sequences; under 30% of them appeared once. The ten largest clones represent 7% to 9% of the sample.

Sequenced sample: blood. The TCR sequence derives from a woman aged 25 to 39 in good health. In this chain, TRBV3-1 is recombined with TRBJ2-1, with the D gene not confidently named. The CDR3 region has the sequence CASSQGDRINEQFF. DNA sequence: TGTGCCAGCAGCCAAGGCGACCGGATTAATGAGCAGTTCTTC.